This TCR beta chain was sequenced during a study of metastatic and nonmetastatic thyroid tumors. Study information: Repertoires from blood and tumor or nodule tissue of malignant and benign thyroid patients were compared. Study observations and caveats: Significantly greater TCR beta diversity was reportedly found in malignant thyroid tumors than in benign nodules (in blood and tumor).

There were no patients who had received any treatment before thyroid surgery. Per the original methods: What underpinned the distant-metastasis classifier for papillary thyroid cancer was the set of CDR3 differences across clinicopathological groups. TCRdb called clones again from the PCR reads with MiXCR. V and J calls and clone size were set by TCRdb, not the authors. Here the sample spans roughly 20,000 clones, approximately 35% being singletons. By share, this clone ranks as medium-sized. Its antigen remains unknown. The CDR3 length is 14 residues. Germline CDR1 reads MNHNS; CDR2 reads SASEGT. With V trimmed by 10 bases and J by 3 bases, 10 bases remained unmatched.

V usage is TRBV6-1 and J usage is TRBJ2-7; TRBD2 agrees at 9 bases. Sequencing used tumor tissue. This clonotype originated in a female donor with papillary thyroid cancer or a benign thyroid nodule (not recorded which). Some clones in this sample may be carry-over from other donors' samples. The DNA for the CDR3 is TGTGCCACAAACCCTATAGCGGGAGACTACGAGCAGTACTTC. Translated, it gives CATNPIAGDYEQYF.